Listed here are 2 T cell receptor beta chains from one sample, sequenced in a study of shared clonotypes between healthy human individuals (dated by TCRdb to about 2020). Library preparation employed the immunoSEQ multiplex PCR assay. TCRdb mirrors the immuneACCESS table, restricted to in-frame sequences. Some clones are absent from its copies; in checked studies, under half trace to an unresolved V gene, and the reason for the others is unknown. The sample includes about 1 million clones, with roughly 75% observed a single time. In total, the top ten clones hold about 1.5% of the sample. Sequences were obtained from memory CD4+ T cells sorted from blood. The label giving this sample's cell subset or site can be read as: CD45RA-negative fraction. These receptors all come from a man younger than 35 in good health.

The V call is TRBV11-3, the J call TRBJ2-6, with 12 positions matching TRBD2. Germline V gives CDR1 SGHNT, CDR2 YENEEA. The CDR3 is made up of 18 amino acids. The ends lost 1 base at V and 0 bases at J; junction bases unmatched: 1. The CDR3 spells CASSLGTSGNSGANVLTF. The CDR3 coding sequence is TGTGCCAGCAGCTTAGGGACTAGCGGGAACTCTGGGGCCAACGTCCTGACTTTC.

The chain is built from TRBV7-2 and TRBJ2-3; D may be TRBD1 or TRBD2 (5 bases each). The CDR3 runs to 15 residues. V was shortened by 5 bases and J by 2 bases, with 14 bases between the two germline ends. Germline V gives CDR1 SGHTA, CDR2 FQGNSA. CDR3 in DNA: TGTGCCAGCAGCGGACGGGGACCTTCCACAGATACGCAGTATTTT. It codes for CASSGRGPSTDTQYF.